Listed below are T cell receptor beta chains from one sample, sequenced in a study of metastatic and nonmetastatic thyroid tumors. Using MiXCR, TCRdb reanalyzed the PCR reads. The table lists more than 40,000 clones, under 20% of them singletons. The sample taken for sequencing was blood. These receptors all stem from a female donor with papillary thyroid cancer or a benign thyroid nodule (not recorded which). Some clones in this sample may be carry-over from other donors' samples. Each CDR3 is given with its conserved first and last residue. The D gene is left open where the match is weak. Clone sizes are given selectively: once, few, many, or a class where the clone is expanded.

d_call,j_call,clone_size,v_call,cdr3_nt,cdr3_aa
NA,TRBJ2-7,NA,TRBV28,TGTGCCAGCAGCCACAACGAGCAGTACTTC,CASSHNEQYF
NA,TRBJ1-5,many,TRBV19,TGTGCCAGTAGTATCGGGGGCCCTATCAGCAATCAGCCCCAGCATTTT,CASSIGGPISNQPQHF
NA,TRBJ1-2,many,TRBV18,TGTGCCAGCTCCCCCGGAGAGGACTATGGCTACACCTTC,CASSPGEDYGYTF
TRBD1,TRBJ2-5,NA,TRBV20-1,TGCAGTGCTGTCCTTTGGGACAGGGGGCGCGGAGGACAAGAGACCCAGTACTTC,CSAVLWDRGRGGQETQYF
NA,TRBJ2-3,few,TRBV28,TGTGCCAACCAAAACTACGAGTTAGGTACGCAGTATTTT,CANQNYELGTQYF
NA,TRBJ1-1,NA,TRBV27,TGTGCCAGCAGAAATTACAGGACGAACACTGAAGCTTTCTTT,CASRNYRTNTEAFF
TRBD1,TRBJ1-2,NA,TRBV4-1,TGCGCCAGCAGCCCGGAACCAGGGGGCTACTATGGCTACACCTTC,CASSPEPGGYYGYTF
TRBD2,TRBJ2-7,NA,TRBV27,TGTGCCAGCAGTTTTCTAGCGGGAGGGCTCGAGCAGTACTTC,CASSFLAGGLEQYF
TRBD1,TRBJ1-2,NA,TRBV6-1,TGTGCCAGCGTCGGGACAGGGGCTAACTATGGCTACACCTTC,CASVGTGANYGYTF
TRBD2,TRBJ2-3,many,TRBV5-1,TGCGCCAGCAGCTTGGGGACTAGCGGGGTCACAGATACGCAGTATTTT,CASSLGTSGVTDTQYF
NA,TRBJ1-3,many,TRBV28,TGTGCCAGCACCCGGGGGACAAAAAATGGAAACACCATATATTTT,CASTRGTKNGNTIYF
NA,TRBJ2-7,medium-sized,TRBV6-5,TGTGCCAGCAGTTACTCGAGAGGAGCTCACGAGCAGTACTTC,CASSYSRGAHEQYF
TRBD1,TRBJ2-5,many,TRBV28,TGTGCCAGCAGTCCGGGACAGGGGGCCGTAGAGACCCAGTACTTC,CASSPGQGAVETQYF
NA,TRBJ2-7,many,TRBV2,TGTGCCAGCAGTGAAACGGAAGGGACCGCTCTTGACGAGCAGTACTTC,CASSETEGTALDEQYF
TRBD1,TRBJ1-1,many,TRBV6-1,TGTGCCAGCAGTGACCGGGACAGGGGAACTGAAGCTTTCTTT,CASSDRDRGTEAFF
TRBD1,TRBJ1-4,many,TRBV2,TGTGCCAGCAGTGAGGACAGGAGAGATGAAAAACTGTTTTTT,CASSEDRRDEKLFF
NA,TRBJ2-7,many,TRBV19,TGTGCCAGTAGAGGGGGAGGCCCCTACGAGCAGTACTTC,CASRGGGPYEQYF
TRBD1,TRBJ1-2,few,TRBV7-9,TGTGCCAGCAGCTTAAGCTACAGGGGGCTGACCTTC,CASSLSYRGLTF
TRBD2,TRBJ2-5,NA,TRBV18,TGTGCCAGCTCACCCTATCCTCTAGCGGGAGACGTAGAGACCCGGTACTTC,CASSPYPLAGDVETRYF
NA,TRBJ1-1,NA,TRBV6-1,TGTGCCAGCAGTCGGGTCAGCTTTAACATGAATACTGAAGCTTTCTTT,CASSRVSFNMNTEAFF
NA,TRBJ1-1,many,TRBV5-1,TGCGCCAGCAGCTTTGGCAGCGGTTCCACTGAAGCTTTCTTT,CASSFGSGSTEAFF
NA,TRBJ2-7,few,TRBV24-1,TGTGCCACCCCCACTAGGGACTTACGTCTCTACGAGCAGTACTTC,CATPTRDLRLYEQYF
NA,TRBJ2-6,NA,TRBV20-1,TGCAGTGCTAGGGGCCCGTCCAACGTCCTGACTTTC,CSARGPSNVLTF
NA,TRBJ1-1,many,TRBV7-9,TGTGCCAGCAGCTTTAGTGGGGGGAACACTGAAGCTTTCTTT,CASSFSGGNTEAFF
NA,TRBJ2-6,medium-sized,TRBV27,TGTGCCAGCAGTGTCTGGTCTGGGGCCAACGTCCTGACTTTC,CASSVWSGANVLTF
NA,TRBJ1-2,NA,TRBV2,TGTGCCAGCAGTTTCGGGGGTGAGGGCTACACCTTC,CASSFGGEGYTF